The TCR beta chain described here comes from a study of T cell repertoires in cytomegalovirus infection (dated by TCRdb to between 2018 and 2021). At the level of the whole study: The peptide stimulations were aimed at well-studied HLA-B-restricted epitopes as well as recently identified HLA-C-restricted CMV epitopes, whose presentation resists viral immunomodulation. Donor HLA type was relevant to the analysis, because carriage of CMV infection together with the matching HLA type was indicated by public TCR beta signatures.

At the junction V is shortened by 4 bases and J by 4 bases; bases outside the gene matches: 9. CDR1 and CDR2, per the germline V gene (reference sequence), are LNHDA and SQIVND. The CDR3 starts with the cysteine, ends with the phenylalanine, and has 17 residues. The read is trimmed to its CDR3 DNA, 51 bases read in frame from base 1. This specimen's treatment or condition label, interpreted: in vitro stimulation with specific CMV peptide epitopes to enrich CMV-specific T cells. The instrument given in TCRdb is Illumina HiSeq 1500. TCRdb ran its own pipeline on the public reads, namely fastp trimming at Q25 and MiXCR clone calling, and kept in-frame beta chains. Rows merge per CDR3 protein into single entries with the most common DNA and genes. Counted in this sample were 900,000 to 950,000 distinct CDR3 sequences; approximately 33% of them appeared once. The top ten clones comprise around 15% of the sample.

The full study reports these points: Cumulative frequency of public TCR beta family members discriminated carriers of CMV infection plus the relevant HLA type in this cohort and an independent 352-donor cohort. The ex vivo response was dominated by HLA-C-restricted CMV-specific TCR beta clonotypes, which also provided the single most frequent clonotype in two of eight donors.

As concerns this clonotype: Which antigen it targets is not known. Base qualities are not at hand, and no much larger clone is one base apart.

This chain joins TRBV19 to TRBJ2-1, and TRBD2 aligns with 11 junction nucleotides. The sequence derives from a human donor in good health (CMV status not recorded). Some clones in this sample may be carry-over from other donors' samples. The sequencing here drew on cultured CD8+ T cells from PBMCs, taken from culture after CMV antigen stimulation. The DNA sequence is as follows: TGTGCCAGTAGTACCTTTAGCGGGGGGGCCCGGTACAATGAGCAGTTCTTC. Its translation is CASSTFSGGARYNEQFF.